The T cell receptor (beta chain) under discussion was sequenced for a study of blood T cells in healthy people across ages. The authors ran a second PCR of roughly 6 to 12 cycles using a sample-barcoded 5' primer and a J-beta primer mix. TCRdb re-called the 5' RACE reads through MiXCR, storing one row per CDR3 protein. The sample has fewer than 1,000,000 distinct CDR3 sequences; around 50% are singletons. Donation came from healthy Caucasian individuals in Russia who were aged 6 to 90. Per-sample PBMC isolation yielded at least 6 million cells. Turning to this clonotype: Its antigen is unidentified.

The study's findings and limits: The long-lived group displayed more naive CD4+ cells, plus higher diversity, than the aged donors did. Conclusively comparing naive with antigen-experienced cells was impossible with unsorted PBMCs.

V lost 3 bases and J lost 10; bases outside the gene matches: 7. CDR3 length equals 14 residues. This TCR was sampled from a man at least 80 years old in good health. The sample consisted of blood. V is TRBV12-3 or TRBV12-4 and J is TRBJ2-1; the match to TRBD2 covers 9 bases. Here the CDR3 DNA reads TGTGCCAGCAGTTTTGCGGGAGGGCCACGGGAGCAGTTCTTC. Amino acid sequence: CASSFAGGPREQFF.